The clone carrying this T cell receptor beta chain was counted ten times or more. Treatment: randomized to nivolumab then ipilimumab (arm A) or the reverse (arm B). The repertoire was sequenced with immunoSEQ multiplex PCR; TCRdb's copy has only in-frame clones and lacks some. Here the sample spans approximately 6,500 clones, roughly a fifth being singletons. The data derive from a study of sequential checkpoint blockade in melanoma. This receptor was obtained from a human donor with melanoma. The specimen comprised tumor tissue (inferred from file names), sampled from a patient given nivolumab and ipilimumab in sequence.

This chain's CDR3 is CASRLRELTQETQYF. Written as DNA, the CDR3 is TGTGCCAGCAGACTCAGAGAATTAACCCAAGAGACCCAGTACTTC. The chain combines TRBV6-8 with TRBJ2-5; D unresolved. The germline V and J ends were trimmed by 6 bases and 1 base, with 15 bases remaining between them. The V gene's germline CDR1 is MNHGY and CDR2 SAAAGT. The CDR3 is 15 amino acids.